These T cell receptor beta chains were read from a single sample in a study of blood T cell repertoires in COVID-19. Profiled with immunoSEQ multiplex PCR; TCRdb holds only in-frame clones, not every one. The table includes more than 90,000 clones, about 88% detected once. Specimen: peripheral blood. These receptors were collected from a man between 40 and 49 years old with acute or convalescent COVID-19. Each CDR3 is given with its conserved first and last residue. A D gene is named only where the DNA matches it firmly. The size entry is marked missing in some rows and otherwise reads once, few, many or a size class.

J gene: TRBJ2-1; V gene: TRBV25-1; clone size: NA; D gene: TRBD1; CDR3 DNA: TGTGCCAGCAGGGAAGACAGGGGGGTCTACAATGAGCAGTTCTTC; CDR3 protein: CASREDRGVYNEQFF
J gene: TRBJ2-7; V gene: TRBV24-1; clone size: NA; D gene: TRBD2; CDR3 DNA: TGTGCCACCAGTGATTTGGGAGACAGGTTGGGGACTAGCGGGGGGTACAACGAGCAGTACTTC; CDR3 protein: CATSDLGDRLGTSGGYNEQYF
J gene: TRBJ2-1; V gene: TRBV7-9; clone size: NA; D gene: TRBD2; CDR3 DNA: TGTGCCAGCAGCACTTGGGCGGGAGGTGGGAATGAGCAGTTCTTC; CDR3 protein: CASSTWAGGGNEQFF
J gene: TRBJ1-2; V gene: TRBV6-5; clone size: NA; D gene: NA; CDR3 DNA: TGTGCCACCCGGCAGGGGAACTATGGCTACACCTTC; CDR3 protein: CATRQGNYGYTF
J gene: TRBJ2-7; V gene: TRBV9; clone size: NA; D gene: NA; CDR3 DNA: TGTGCCAGCAGCGTAGGCGGGGCAACCTACGAGCAGTACTTC; CDR3 protein: CASSVGGATYEQYF
J gene: TRBJ1-1; V gene: TRBV6-5; clone size: NA; D gene: NA; CDR3 DNA: TGTGCCAGCAGCGTTACAGGGAACACTGAAGCTTTCTTT; CDR3 protein: CASSVTGNTEAFF
J gene: TRBJ1-1; V gene: TRBV5-3; clone size: NA; D gene: NA; CDR3 DNA: TGTGCCAGCCACACCGAACGGGAGGGCGAGCAGAACACTGAAGCTTTCTTT; CDR3 protein: CASHTEREGEQNTEAFF
J gene: TRBJ2-3; V gene: TRBV9; clone size: once; D gene: NA; CDR3 DNA: TGTGCCAGCAGCGTAGTGACAGGTGCTACAGATACGCAGTATTTT; CDR3 protein: CASSVVTGATDTQYF
J gene: TRBJ1-2; V gene: TRBV4-1; clone size: many; D gene: TRBD1; CDR3 DNA: TGCGCCAGCAGCCCCCGAACAGGGGGCAACTATGGCTACACCTTC; CDR3 protein: CASSPRTGGNYGYTF
J gene: TRBJ1-5; V gene: TRBV2; clone size: NA; D gene: NA; CDR3 DNA: TGTGCCAGCAGCCGGGGGGACATTTCAGGCAACAATCAGCCCCAGCATTTT; CDR3 protein: CASSRGDISGNNQPQHF
J gene: TRBJ2-5; V gene: TRBV4-2; clone size: NA; D gene: TRBD2; CDR3 DNA: TGTGCCAGCAGCCCTAGCGGGGGTAGGACCCAGTACTTC; CDR3 protein: CASSPSGGRTQYF
J gene: TRBJ2-1; V gene: TRBV28; clone size: NA; D gene: TRBD1; CDR3 DNA: TGTGCCGCCGGGACAGGGGCTGGGAATGAGCAGTTCTTC; CDR3 protein: CAAGTGAGNEQFF
J gene: TRBJ1-5; V gene: TRBV4-1; clone size: NA; D gene: NA; CDR3 DNA: TGCGCCAGCAGCCTGGGACTGAATCAGCCCCAGCATTTT; CDR3 protein: CASSLGLNQPQHF
J gene: TRBJ2-7; V gene: TRBV25-1; clone size: NA; D gene: NA; CDR3 DNA: TGTGCCAGCAGTGAAGGGCGGGGCGGCGCCTACGAGCAGTACTTC; CDR3 protein: CASSEGRGGAYEQYF
J gene: TRBJ2-1; V gene: TRBV7-9; clone size: NA; D gene: TRBD2; CDR3 DNA: TGTGCCACCACGGGACTAGCGGGACTACACAATGAGCAGTTCTTC; CDR3 protein: CATTGLAGLHNEQFF
J gene: TRBJ2-7; V gene: TRBV27; clone size: NA; D gene: TRBD2; CDR3 DNA: TGTGCCAGCAGTTTATCGGGACTAGTGTGGGCCGAGCAGTACTTC; CDR3 protein: CASSLSGLVWAEQYF
J gene: TRBJ1-5; V gene: TRBV2; clone size: few; D gene: TRBD1; CDR3 DNA: TGTGCCAGCAAGTGGGACAGAGATCAGCCCCAGCATTTT; CDR3 protein: CASKWDRDQPQHF
J gene: TRBJ1-1; V gene: TRBV4-1; clone size: NA; D gene: NA; CDR3 DNA: TGCGCCAGCAGCCAGGATTCCAGTGAGGGGGAGGCTTTCTTT; CDR3 protein: CASSQDSSEGEAFF
J gene: TRBJ2-3; V gene: TRBV30; clone size: NA; D gene: TRBD2; CDR3 DNA: TGTGCCTGGGGAGCGGGAGGGCGCGCAGATACGCAGTATTTT; CDR3 protein: CAWGAGGRADTQYF
J gene: TRBJ2-1; V gene: TRBV29-1; clone size: NA; D gene: TRBD1; CDR3 DNA: TGCAGCGTTCCTCGGACAGGCTACAATGAGCAGTTCTTC; CDR3 protein: CSVPRTGYNEQFF
J gene: TRBJ2-7; V gene: TRBV7-8; clone size: NA; D gene: NA; CDR3 DNA: TGTGCCAGCAGCTTAGCCCGGCTCCCGGCGGGCTACGAGCAGTACTTC; CDR3 protein: CASSLARLPAGYEQYF
J gene: TRBJ2-7; V gene: TRBV6-1; clone size: many; D gene: NA; CDR3 DNA: TGTGCCAGCAGTGAAGCGCAGGCAGTAGCCTACGAGCAGTACTTC; CDR3 protein: CASSEAQAVAYEQYF
J gene: TRBJ2-3; V gene: TRBV24-1; clone size: NA; D gene: NA; CDR3 DNA: TGTGCCACCAGTGATCCCCGTTTTGGTAGTGATACGCAGTATTTT; CDR3 protein: CATSDPRFGSDTQYF
J gene: TRBJ1-1; V gene: TRBV2; clone size: NA; D gene: NA; CDR3 DNA: TGTGCCAGCAGTGAGACAGTGACCATGAACACTGAAGCTTTCTTT; CDR3 protein: CASSETVTMNTEAFF
J gene: TRBJ2-1; V gene: TRBV3-1/TRBV3-2; clone size: once; D gene: TRBD2; CDR3 DNA: TGTGCCAGCAGCCCCGGACTAGATCGAGAGCAGTTCTTC; CDR3 protein: CASSPGLDREQFF
J gene: TRBJ1-3; V gene: TRBV2; clone size: NA; D gene: NA; CDR3 DNA: TGTGCCGGCCGGGGGAGGTTCTCTGGAAACACCATATATTTT; CDR3 protein: CAGRGRFSGNTIYF
J gene: TRBJ2-1; V gene: TRBV3-1/TRBV3-2; clone size: NA; D gene: TRBD2; CDR3 DNA: TGTGCCAGCAGCCCGATGGTGGTCGGGATATCGATAATAGCGGGAGGGCTGAATGAGCAGTTCTTC; CDR3 protein: CASSPMVVGISIIAGGLNEQFF
J gene: TRBJ2-5; V gene: TRBV4-2; clone size: NA; D gene: TRBD2; CDR3 DNA: TGTGCCAGCAGCGCGCACCTCAGAGGTAGCGGGGCCCCCCAAGAGACCCAGTACTTC; CDR3 protein: CASSAHLRGSGAPQETQYF
J gene: TRBJ2-7; V gene: TRBV2; clone size: NA; D gene: TRBD1; CDR3 DNA: TGTGCCAGCAGTGAAGGTGGGGACAGGGGCTTCGAGCAGTACTTC; CDR3 protein: CASSEGGDRGFEQYF
J gene: TRBJ2-5; V gene: TRBV5-4; clone size: once; D gene: NA; CDR3 DNA: TGTGCCAGCTCACCCCCCTCGAGGAAGACCCAGTACTTC; CDR3 protein: CASSPPSRKTQYF
J gene: TRBJ2-5; V gene: TRBV7-9; clone size: NA; D gene: TRBD1; CDR3 DNA: TGTGCCAGCAGCTTGGGGGCAGGGGGCGGTAGAATGGAGACCCAGTACTTC; CDR3 protein: CASSLGAGGGRMETQYF
J gene: TRBJ2-2; V gene: TRBV6-5; clone size: NA; D gene: TRBD2; CDR3 DNA: TGTGCCAGCAGCCGACTAGCGGCTAACACCGGGGAGCTGTTTTTT; CDR3 protein: CASSRLAANTGELFF
J gene: TRBJ1-5; V gene: TRBV19; clone size: NA; D gene: TRBD1; CDR3 DNA: TGTGCCAGTAGGGGACAGGGTACCTATAGCAATCAGCCCCAGCATTTT; CDR3 protein: CASRGQGTYSNQPQHF
J gene: TRBJ2-5; V gene: TRBV6-2/TRBV6-3; clone size: NA; D gene: NA; CDR3 DNA: TGTGCCAGCAGTGCGGAGGAAGAGACCCAGTACTTC; CDR3 protein: CASSAEEETQYF
J gene: TRBJ1-6; V gene: TRBV7-8; clone size: NA; D gene: NA; CDR3 DNA: TGTGCCAGCAGCTTAGCCACAGGGCCCCATTCACCCCTCCACTTT; CDR3 protein: CASSLATGPHSPLHF
J gene: TRBJ1-5; V gene: TRBV6-5; clone size: NA; D gene: NA; CDR3 DNA: TGTGCCAGCAGTCCGTCGGGGGGAGTGAATCAGCCCCAGCATTTT; CDR3 protein: CASSPSGGVNQPQHF